The table lists the clone carrying this TCR beta chain with a few counts. The table came from immunoSEQ multiplex PCR; TCRdb's copy has only in-frame clones and leaves some out. The sample lists some 160,000 clones, under 90% occurring once. The data derive from a study of blood T cell repertoires in COVID-19. Study information: The cDNA or gDNA used as material had been derived from T cells, B-cell-depleted T cells, or PBMCs.

CDR3 length: 13 residues. Per the germline V gene, CDR1 is GTSNPN and CDR2 is SVGIG (reference sequence). Trimming left V 8 bases short and J 0 bases short, with 11 bases between. V and J are TRBV30 and TRBJ1-3; no clear D gene. The sequence was collected from a woman in her sixties or seventies who had recovered from COVID-19. The sequencing sample was made of PBMCs or T cells enriched from blood (not recorded which). CDR3: CASVGDSGNTIYF. Written as DNA, the CDR3 is TGTGCCAGTGTCGGAGACTCTGGAAACACCATATATTTT.